This T cell receptor (beta chain) was retrieved from a study of blood T cell repertoires in COVID-19. How the authors handled the data: Reference gene primer amplification in the assay estimated nucleated cell counts. Repertoires were generated with immunoSEQ multiplex PCR, while TCRdb's copy carries only in-frame clones and drops some. Clone size and the V and J calls come from that table; the DNA yielded D and trimming. The sample records almost 200,000 clones, around 75% being singletons. Per the germline V gene, CDR1 is MNHEY and CDR2 is SVGAGI. Trimming pared 6 bases from V and 2 bases from J, leaving 14 bases between. The CDR3 is 14 residues long.

The sequence derives from a woman in her forties with COVID-19, enrolled during active disease. V gene TRBV6-5 combines with J gene TRBJ2-7; maybe TRBD1 (6 bases). The source material was peripheral blood. CDR3 amino acids: CASSPDRITYEQYF. CDR3 coding DNA: TGTGCCAGCAGCCCCGACAGGATAACCTACGAGCAGTACTTC.